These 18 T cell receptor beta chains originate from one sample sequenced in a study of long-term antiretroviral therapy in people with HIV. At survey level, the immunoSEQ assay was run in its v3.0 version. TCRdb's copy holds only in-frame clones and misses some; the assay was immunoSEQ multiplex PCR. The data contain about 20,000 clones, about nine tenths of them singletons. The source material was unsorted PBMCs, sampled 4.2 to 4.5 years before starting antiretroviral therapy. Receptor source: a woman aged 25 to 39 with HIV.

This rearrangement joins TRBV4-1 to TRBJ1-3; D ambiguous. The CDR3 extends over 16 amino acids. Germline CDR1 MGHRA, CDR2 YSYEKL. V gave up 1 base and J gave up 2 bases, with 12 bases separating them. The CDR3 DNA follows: TGCGCCAGCAGCCAAGTCTCAGGTAATGCTGGAAACACCATATATTTT. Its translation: CASSQVSGNAGNTIYF.

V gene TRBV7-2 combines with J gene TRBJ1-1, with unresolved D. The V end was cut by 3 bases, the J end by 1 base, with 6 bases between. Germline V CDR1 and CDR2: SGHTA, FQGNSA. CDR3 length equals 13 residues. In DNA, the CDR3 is TGTGCCAGCAGCTTGTGGGAGAACACTGAAGCTTTCTTT. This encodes CASSLWENTEAFF.

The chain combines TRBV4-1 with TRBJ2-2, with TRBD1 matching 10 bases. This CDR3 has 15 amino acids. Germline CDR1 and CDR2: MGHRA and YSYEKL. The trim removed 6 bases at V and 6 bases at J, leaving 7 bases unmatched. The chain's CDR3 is CASSRQGASAGELFF. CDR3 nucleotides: TGCGCCAGCAGTCGACAGGGGGCGTCGGCCGGGGAGCTGTTTTTT.

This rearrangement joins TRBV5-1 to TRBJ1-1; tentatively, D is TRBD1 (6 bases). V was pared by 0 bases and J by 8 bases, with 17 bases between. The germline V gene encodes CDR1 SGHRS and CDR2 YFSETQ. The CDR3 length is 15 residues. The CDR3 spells CASSLGGSTQGEAFF. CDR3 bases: TGCGCCAGCAGCTTGGGGGGATCTACTCAGGGGGAAGCTTTCTTT.

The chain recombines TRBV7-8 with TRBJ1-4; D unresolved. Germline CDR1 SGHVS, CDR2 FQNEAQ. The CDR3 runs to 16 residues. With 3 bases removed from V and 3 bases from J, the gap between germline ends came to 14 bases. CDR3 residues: CASSFEVSRANEKLFF. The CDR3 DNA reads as TGTGCCAGCAGCTTCGAGGTTTCAAGGGCTAATGAAAAACTGTTTTTT. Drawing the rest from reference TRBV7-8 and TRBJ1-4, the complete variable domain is GAGVSQSPRYKVAKRGQDVALRCDPISGHVSLFWYQQALGQGPEFLTYFQNEAQLDKSGLPSDRFFAERPEGSVSTLKIQRTQQEDSAVYLCASSFEVSRANEKLFFGSGTQLSVL.

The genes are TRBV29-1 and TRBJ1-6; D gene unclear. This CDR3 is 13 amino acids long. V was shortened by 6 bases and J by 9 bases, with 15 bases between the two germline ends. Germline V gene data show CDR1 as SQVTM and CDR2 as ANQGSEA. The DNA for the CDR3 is TGCAGCGTGTCTGAGCTGGGAGGTTCACCCCTCCACTTT. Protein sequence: CSVSELGGSPLHF. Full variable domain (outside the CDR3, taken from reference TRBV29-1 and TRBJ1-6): SAVISQKPSRDICQRGTSLTIQCQVDSQVTMMFWYRQQPGQSLTLIATANQGSEATYESGFVIDKFPISRPNLTFSTLTVSNMSPEDSSIYLCSVSELGGSPLHFGNGTRLTVT.

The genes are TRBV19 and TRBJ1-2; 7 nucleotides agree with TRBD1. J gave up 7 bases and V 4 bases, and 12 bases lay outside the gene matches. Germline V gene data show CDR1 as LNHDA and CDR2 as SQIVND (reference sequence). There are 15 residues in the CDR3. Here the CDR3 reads CASSTPDRPRAGYTF. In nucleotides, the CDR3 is TGTGCCAGTAGTACTCCGGACAGGCCTCGGGCTGGCTACACCTTC.

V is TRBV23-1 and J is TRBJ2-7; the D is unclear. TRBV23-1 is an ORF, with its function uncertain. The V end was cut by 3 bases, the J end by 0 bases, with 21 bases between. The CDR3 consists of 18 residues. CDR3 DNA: TGCGCCAGCAGTCAGTGGATCGGTGAGTCGAACACCTCCTACGAGCAGTACTTC. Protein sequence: CASSQWIGESNTSYEQYF.

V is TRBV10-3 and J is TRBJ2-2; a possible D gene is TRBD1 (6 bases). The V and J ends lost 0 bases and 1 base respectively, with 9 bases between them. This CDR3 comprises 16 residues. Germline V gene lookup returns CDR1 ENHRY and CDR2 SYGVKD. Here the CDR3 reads CAISESGGVNTGELFF. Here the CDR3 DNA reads TGTGCCATCAGTGAGTCAGGGGGTGTGAACACCGGGGAGCTGTTTTTT.

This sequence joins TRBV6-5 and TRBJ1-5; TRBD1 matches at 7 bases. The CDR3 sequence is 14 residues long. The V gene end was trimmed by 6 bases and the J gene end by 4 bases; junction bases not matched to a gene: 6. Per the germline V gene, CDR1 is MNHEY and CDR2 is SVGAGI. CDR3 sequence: CASRKGTANQPQHF. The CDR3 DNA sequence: TGTGCCAGCAGGAAAGGGACAGCTAATCAGCCCCAGCATTTT.

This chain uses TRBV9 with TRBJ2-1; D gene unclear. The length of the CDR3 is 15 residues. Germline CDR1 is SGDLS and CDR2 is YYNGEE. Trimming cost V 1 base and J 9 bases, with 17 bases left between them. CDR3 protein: CASSVSYGVSGEQFF. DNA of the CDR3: TGTGCCAGCAGCGTATCTTATGGGGTCTCTGGTGAGCAGTTCTTC.

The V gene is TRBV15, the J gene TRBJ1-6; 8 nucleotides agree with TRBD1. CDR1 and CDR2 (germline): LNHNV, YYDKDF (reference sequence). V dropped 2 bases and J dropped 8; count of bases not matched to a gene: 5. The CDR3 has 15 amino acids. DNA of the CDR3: TGTGCCACCAGCAGAAAAGACAGGGGCGATTCACCCCTCCACTTT. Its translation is CATSRKDRGDSPLHF.

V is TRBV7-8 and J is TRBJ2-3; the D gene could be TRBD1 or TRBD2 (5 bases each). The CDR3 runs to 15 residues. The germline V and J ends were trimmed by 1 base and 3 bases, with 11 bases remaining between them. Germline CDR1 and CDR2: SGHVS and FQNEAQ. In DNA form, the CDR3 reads TGTGCCAGCAGCTTAGGCGTCAGGGAGACAGATACGCAGTATTTT. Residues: CASSLGVRETDTQYF.

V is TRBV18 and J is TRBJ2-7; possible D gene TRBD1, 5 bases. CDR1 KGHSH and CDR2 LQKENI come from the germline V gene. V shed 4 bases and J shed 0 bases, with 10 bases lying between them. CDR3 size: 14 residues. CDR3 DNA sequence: TGTGCCAGCTCACTGGCTGACAGCTCCTACGAGCAGTACTTC. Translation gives CASSLADSSYEQYF. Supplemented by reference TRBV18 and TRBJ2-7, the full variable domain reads NAGVMQNPRHLVRRRGQEARLRCSPMKGHSHVYWYRQLPEEGLKFMVYLQKENIIDESGMPKERFSAEFPKEGPSILRIQQVVRGDSAAYFCASSLADSSYEQYFGPGTRLTVT.

The CDR3 reads CASSSSYWDTSNQPQHF. CDR3 nucleotides: TGTGCCAGCAGCTCCTCCTACTGGGACACCAGCAATCAGCCCCAGCATTTT. V usage is TRBV4-2 and J usage is TRBJ1-5, with a weak D call TRBD1 (6 bases). The germline CDR1 and CDR2 sequences are LGHNA and YNFKEQ. Trimming removed 5 bases at V and 1 base at J, with 18 bases between. The CDR3 sequence is 17 residues long.

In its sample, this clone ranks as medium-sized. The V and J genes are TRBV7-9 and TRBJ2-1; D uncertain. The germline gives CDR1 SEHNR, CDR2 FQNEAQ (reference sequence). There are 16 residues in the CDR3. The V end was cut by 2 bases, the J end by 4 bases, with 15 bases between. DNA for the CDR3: TGTGCCAGCAGCTTAAAAGGGATAAGTACTTACAATGAGCAGTTCTTC. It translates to CASSLKGISTYNEQFF.

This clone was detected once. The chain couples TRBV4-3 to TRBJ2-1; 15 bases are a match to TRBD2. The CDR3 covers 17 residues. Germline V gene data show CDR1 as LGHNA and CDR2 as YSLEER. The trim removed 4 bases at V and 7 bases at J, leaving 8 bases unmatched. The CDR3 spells CASSPRTSGGAFNEQFF. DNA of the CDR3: TGCGCCAGCAGCCCCCGGACTAGCGGGGGGGCTTTTAATGAGCAGTTCTTC.

The CDR3 region is CASSFTGPPEETQYF. CDR3 sequence (DNA): TGCGCCAGCAGCTTTACCGGGCCCCCCGAAGAGACCCAGTACTTC. V gene TRBV5-1 combines with J gene TRBJ2-5; D not certain. Trimming shortened V by 2 bases and J by 3 bases, and 14 bases separated the two germline ends. Germline CDR1 is SGHRS and CDR2 is YFSETQ. CDR3 size: 15 residues. Combining the CDR3 with reference TRBV5-1 and TRBJ2-5 gives the whole variable domain KAGVTQTPRYLIKTRGQQVTLSCSPISGHRSVSWYQQTPGQGLQFLFEYFSETQRNKGNFPGRFSGRQFSNSRSEMNVSTLELGDSALYLCASSFTGPPEETQYFGPGTRLLVL.